Listed below are T cell receptor beta chains from one sample, sequenced in a study of blood T cells in healthy people across ages. TCRdb called the 5' RACE reads again in MiXCR, with one record for every CDR3 protein. The table has around 800,000 distinct CDR3 sequences, around a quarter seen once. The same sample was also used in a study of T cells of mothers and their children.

The specimen sequenced was blood. The receptor source for this set is a boy younger than 18 in good health. CDR3s include the opening cysteine and the closing phenylalanine or tryptophan. Each record gives: V gene, clone size, CDR3 length, D gene, J gene, CDR3 DNA, CDR3 protein. A D gene is named only where the DNA matches it firmly. The size of a clone is reported for some rows only, either as once, few or many, or as a class for expanded clones.

TRBV5-1	few	13	.	TRBJ1-2	TGCGCCAGCAGTCAGCCGGGGGTCGATGGCTACACCTTC	CASSQPGVDGYTF
TRBV18	many	15	.	TRBJ2-3	TGTGCCAGCTCACAGCGGCCCTACGGGGCAGATACGCAGTATTTT	CASSQRPYGADTQYF
TRBV20-1	few	13	.	TRBJ1-2	TGCAGTGCTAGAGATCTGGGGTGGGGTGGCTACACCTTC	CSARDLGWGGYTF
TRBV3-1	few	13	.	TRBJ1-2	TGTGCCAGCAGCCGACATGCAGGTCGTGGCTACACCTTC	CASSRHAGRGYTF
TRBV5-1	few	15	.	TRBJ2-3	TGCGCCAGCAGCCGTGGAGGGGGGGCCCTTTATACGCAGTATTTT	CASSRGGGALYTQYF
TRBV7-9	.	14	.	TRBJ2-2	TGTGCCAGCAGCTTAGCTGAAGGGTTCGGGGAGCTGTTTTTT	CASSLAEGFGELFF
TRBV29-1	.	11	.	TRBJ2-7	TGCAGCGCACACTCCGGTTACGAGCAGTACTTC	CSAHSGYEQYF
TRBV20-1	.	14	.	TRBJ1-2	TGCAGTGCTTCCCCCGGGGGGCCGGTCTATGGCTACACCTTC	CSASPGGPVYGYTF
TRBV29-1	.	12	.	TRBJ2-6	TGCAGCGTTGGACAATCTGCCAACGTCCTGACTTTC	CSVGQSANVLTF
TRBV5-1	.	14	.	TRBJ1-4	TGCGCCAGCAGCCCGGTAGAGGGTAATGAAAAACCGTTTTTT	CASSPVEGNEKPFF
TRBV9	.	16	TRBD2	TRBJ2-7	TGTGCCAGCAGCTCGGGACTAGCGGGAAGCTCCTACGAGCAGTACTTC	CASSSGLAGSSYEQYF
TRBV4-1	.	16	.	TRBJ2-1	TGCGCCAGCAGCCAAGATTATAGTTCGAGGGACTCCGGGGAGTTCTTC	CASSQDYSSRDSGEFF
TRBV5-6	.	16	.	TRBJ2-1	TGTGCCAGCAGCCCTCGGGGGTCGAGCTCCTACAATGAGCAGTTCTTC	CASSPRGSSSYNEQFF
TRBV20-1	.	14	.	TRBJ2-2	TGCAGTGCTAGTCAAGGCTATACCACCGGGGAGCTGTTTTTT	CSASQGYTTGELFF
TRBV5-5	few	16	TRBD2	TRBJ2-2	TGTGCCAGCAGAAGTCGGGTCGGCGGGGGGACCGGGGAGCTGTTTTTT	CASRSRVGGGTGELFF
TRBV12-3/TRBV12-4	.	14	.	TRBJ1-2	TGTGCCAGCAGTTTAGCGTCGGCACGATATGGCTACACCTTC	CASSLASARYGYTF
TRBV29-1	once	11	TRBD2	TRBJ2-1	TGCAGCACTAGCGGGAGTTATGAGCAGTTCTTC	CSTSGSYEQFF
TRBV20-1	few	14	TRBD2	TRBJ2-1	TGCAGTGCTAAGCGGGGGGCGGCCTACAATGAGCAGTTCTTC	CSAKRGAAYNEQFF
TRBV9	few	13	TRBD2	TRBJ2-7	TGTGCCTGCAGCCCGTGGCGGGAGGGCGAGCAGTACTTC	CACSPWREGEQYF
TRBV29-1	few	13	TRBD1	TRBJ2-7	TGCAGCGTTGAAACAGGGGGAACCTACGAGCAGTACTTC	CSVETGGTYEQYF
TRBV20-1	.	14	.	TRBJ2-3	TGCAGTGCCCCATGGGACGGGGACCTGGATACGCAGTATTTT	CSAPWDGDLDTQYF
TRBV29-1	few	12	TRBD1	TRBJ1-1	TGCAGCGGGGACAGGGCGGGGACTGAAGCTTTCTTT	CSGDRAGTEAFF
TRBV6-6	many	14	.	TRBJ1-2	TGTGCCAGCAGCCCGGGGGGCCAGAACTATGGCTACACCTTC	CASSPGGQNYGYTF
TRBV5-1	.	12	TRBD1	TRBJ2-5	TGCGCCAGCAGACACACAGGGGCGCCCCAGTACTTC	CASRHTGAPQYF